This T cell receptor (beta chain) appears in the sequencing data of a study of Graves' ophthalmopathy and Graves' hyperthyroidism. Other autoimmune diseases, uncontrolled infections, pregnancy or lactation ruled patients out of participation. Orbital computed tomography and thyroid ultrasound, along with TRAb, serum thyroxine and clinical symptoms, underpinned diagnosis. Amplifying from RNA transcripts, the study obtained TCR beta CDR3 regions. An initial RT-PCR round employing HTBI primers preceded a second-round multiplex PCR. TCRdb independently ran MiXCR on the multiplex PCR reads; one entry per CDR3 protein. Of over 500,000 distinct CDR3 sequences in the sample, 20% to 25% were seen once. V was shortened by 10 bases and J by 2 bases, with 15 bases between the two germline ends. The CDR3 has 13 residues. The germline V gene encodes CDR1 MDHEN and CDR2 SYDVKM. This clonotype occurred many times. What it recognizes is unknown.

General study findings and limits: Ophthalmopathy versus stable hyperthyroidism: 13-signature model gave roughly 88% sensitivity, 81.08% specificity.

This TCR came from a woman aged 18-29 years with stable Graves' hyperthyroidism. Some clones in this sample may be carry-over from other donors' samples. Sequencing input: peripheral blood. The rearrangement joins TRBV28 to TRBJ2-7; no clear D gene. Here the CDR3 reads CATSLESAYEQYF. DNA of the CDR3: TGTGCCACCTCCCTCGAATCAGCCTACGAGCAGTACTTC.